This record looks at one TCR beta chain sequence and its context. This clonotype has only a few counts. It has no known antigen specificity. No base qualities exist here, and no much larger clone lies one base off it. The data derive from a study of blood T cells in healthy people across ages (dated by TCRdb to between 2015 and 2016). Study-wide context: In model experiments, template switching captured roughly one uniquely barcoded TCR beta cDNA molecule for every two T cells. The study analyzed two additional independent replicas of 1 million unique cDNA reads from the same blood draw for two donors, one aged 18 to 30 and one aged 80 or older. Age-related changes in TCR beta repertoire diversity were measured in the study by deep sequencing normalized with unique cDNA molecular identifiers. To avoid experimental bias, donors of different ages were spread randomly across the sequencing lanes. The donors were split into four age groups: young (average around 16 years), middle-aged (roughly 40), aged (more than 55) and long-lived (approximately 80). Study-level results and caveats: A strong correlation was found between observed TCR beta diversity and the percentage of naive T cells measured by flow cytometry. Compared with the aged group, more naive CD4+ T cells, fewer expanded clones and increased TCR diversity were shown by the long-lived group, suggesting age selection. Because donor CMV infection status was unknown, age-related changes in expanded clonotypes were potentially confounded. Estimates of total diversity based on one million sequenced T cells were considered lower bounds and underestimates. As age increased, observed TCR beta diversity per million T cells dropped in a roughly linear way, and a significant reduction was already evident by age around 41. Bulk unsorted PBMC profiling prevented conclusive comparison of naive and antigen-experienced compartments.

The library was produced with 5' RACE. The data were produced on an Illumina HiSeq 2500. A second roughly 7 to 12 cycle PCR used a sample-barcoded 5' primer and a J-beta primer mix. A unique molecular identifier was introduced onto each TCR beta cDNA molecule by a template-switch 5' adaptor carrying 12 random nucleotides. Each sample yielded at least 2.5 million CDR3-containing paired-end reads. The Mint cDNA synthesis kit, primed by a TRBC-specific oligonucleotide, was used to synthesize first-strand cDNA from all RNA. All cDNA was treated with uracil-DNA glycosylase and then went through a first 18-cycle PCR with the universal primers M1SS and BC2_uni_R. Processing in the source paper ran as follows. For normalization, 1 million high-quality reads, each with a distinct molecular identifier, were randomly selected from each sample. Reads with shared molecular identifiers were discarded instead of being binned into consensus sequences. MiTCR, set to a Q25 quality threshold and the strictest error-elimination algorithm, was used for CDR3 identification, clonotype clustering and error correction. A nonparametric unseen species model with Euler transformation was used to estimate lower-bound total TCR beta diversity. TCRdb trimmed the raw reads at Q25, called clones with MiXCR and kept productive beta chains. Records with the same CDR3 protein are collapsed into one entry carrying the most frequent genes and DNA. None of the V and J calls come from the authors' own analysis; TCRdb made them. The sample records some 1.1 million distinct CDR3 sequences, 30% to 40% of which are singletons. The ten largest clones capture around 13% of the sample.

The donors were roughly 40 Caucasian individuals from Russia, aged roughly 6 to 100 years, who were systemically healthy. Each donor gave roughly 11 milliliters of peripheral blood, drawn into EDTA-treated Vacutainer tubes. Ficoll-Paque density-gradient centrifugation was used to isolate PBMCs, with at least 6.5 million per sample. Total RNA was extracted from PBMCs with Trizol reagent, with at least 6 micrograms obtained per sample. Naive CD45RAhigh/CD27high T cell percentages were measured by flow cytometry on a PBMC aliquot from every donor. Via the germline V gene (reference sequence), CDR1 is DFQATT and CDR2 SNEGSKA. At the junction V is shortened by 0 bases and J by 0 bases, with 12 bases in between. Including cysteine and phenylalanine, the CDR3 has 16 amino acids. Only the CDR3 region is kept as DNA, spanning 48 bases read in frame from base 1.

The sequence was collected from a man between 18 and 35 years old in good health. The sequence links TRBV20-1 to TRBJ2-1, with the D gene uncertain. The sequencing sample was made of blood. The nucleotide sequence reads TGCAGTGCTAGAGATCTGGACGATTTCTCCTACAATGAGCAGTTCTTC. It translates as CSARDLDDFSYNEQFF.